This TCR beta chain was sequenced during a study of T cell responses to AZD1222 COVID-19 vaccine. Germline assignment: CDR1 MGHRA and CDR2 YSYEKL. V lost 6 bases to trimming and J lost 6 bases, with 18 bases between them. The CDR3 is made up of 15 amino acids. Findings and caveats of the study: The sample set comprised mostly white British donors with more females, and clonal diversity was possibly underestimated. Spike regions recognized by vaccine-associated CD4 TCRs spanned the protein, led by 160-218 and 743-854. Unmutated regions of variants are reportedly targeted by nearly half of spike-specific TCRs. Increased Spike-specific TCR breadth and depth were observed after two AZD1222 doses.

Turning to this clone: The antigen is undetermined.

TCRdb's copy holds only in-frame clones and misses some; the assay was immunoSEQ multiplex PCR. Of approximately 180,000 clones detected, over 85% appear once; the ten largest clones hold around 1%. The sequences come from peripheral blood, collected 28 days after the second dose of the MenACWY control vaccine. The receptor comes from an adult who received the MenACWY meningococcal vaccine as a control. This chain connects TRBV4-1 to TRBJ1-5; D is perhaps TRBD1 (5 bases). CDR3 sequence (DNA): TGCGCCAGCAGTGCTCGGGGCCAAGGAATTCAGCCCCAGCATTTT. Protein sequence: CASSARGQGIQPQHF.